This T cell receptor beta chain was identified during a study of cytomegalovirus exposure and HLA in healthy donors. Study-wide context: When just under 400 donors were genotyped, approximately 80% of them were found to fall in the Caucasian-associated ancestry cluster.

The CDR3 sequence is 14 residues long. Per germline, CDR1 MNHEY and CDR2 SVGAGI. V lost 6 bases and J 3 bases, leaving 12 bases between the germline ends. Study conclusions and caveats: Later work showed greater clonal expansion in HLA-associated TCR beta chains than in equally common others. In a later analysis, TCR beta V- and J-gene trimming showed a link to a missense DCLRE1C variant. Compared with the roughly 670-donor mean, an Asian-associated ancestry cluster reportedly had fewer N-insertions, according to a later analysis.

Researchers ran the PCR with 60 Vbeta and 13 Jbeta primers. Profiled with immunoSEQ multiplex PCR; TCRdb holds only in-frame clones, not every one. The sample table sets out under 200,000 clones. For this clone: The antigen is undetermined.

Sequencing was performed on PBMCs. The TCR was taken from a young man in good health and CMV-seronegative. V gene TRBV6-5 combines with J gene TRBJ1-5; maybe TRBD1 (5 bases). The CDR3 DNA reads TGTGCCAGCAGGGAGGGGCCTTCCAATCAGCCCCAGCATTTT. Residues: CASREGPSNQPQHF.